The TCR beta chain under discussion was sequenced for a study of shared clonotypes between healthy human individuals. General study findings and limits: Shared clonotypes across all four donors exceeded non-shared ones in generation probability.

Germline lookup yields CDR1 SGDLS and CDR2 YYNGEE. CDR3 length equals 16 residues. Trimming cost V 0 bases and J 0 bases, with 11 bases left between them. As for this clone: Its antigen is currently unknown.

Produced via immunoSEQ multiplex PCR; TCRdb's table is partial and in-frame only. The sample carries some 2.4 million clones, roughly 93% recorded once. This rearrangement joins TRBV9 to TRBJ2-3; the D is unclear. This receptor was identified in a man between 18 and 35 years old in good health. Some clones in this sample may be carry-over from other donors' samples. What was sequenced was naive CD4+ T cells from PBMCs. Subset given: CD45RA+ positively selected. The CDR3 region has the DNA TGTGCCAGCAGCGTAGTTCCAGGCGGCAGCACAGATACGCAGTATTTT. It is translated as CASSVVPGGSTDTQYF.